The 20 T cell receptor beta chains below come from one sample, sequenced in a study of T cells after yellow fever vaccination. TCRdb re-called the 5' RACE reads through MiXCR, storing one row per CDR3 protein. This table has 350,000 to 550,000 distinct CDR3 sequences, around a sixth appearing once. The sequences come from PBMCs, collected before the yellow fever booster vaccination. Every receptor here comes from a man aged 18 to 30 who received the YFV17D yellow fever vaccine.

The V gene is TRBV29-1, the J gene TRBJ1-1; a possible D gene is TRBD1 (5 bases). The CDR3 has 16 amino acids. The germline V gene has CDR1 SQVTM and CDR2 ANQGSEA. V lost 5 bases, J lost 11 bases, and 30 bases lay in between. This CDR3 reads CSVIWTGTVARSRAFF. DNA for the CDR3: TGCAGCGTTATCTGGACCGGGACGGTTGCCCGATCTCGGGCTTTCTTT.

This clonotype was counted only a few times. The J gene is TRBJ1-3, the V gene TRBV20-1; the match to TRBD1 covers 8 bases. This CDR3 has 14 amino acids. The ends lost 3 bases at V and 3 bases at J; junction bases unmatched: 4. The germline CDR1 and CDR2 sequences are DFQATT and SNEGSKA (reference sequence). The DNA of the CDR3 is TGCAGTGCTAGGACAGGGGAAGGTGGAAACACCATATATTTT. As protein: CSARTGEGGNTIYF.

This clonotype was counted many times. The rearrangement joins TRBV10-3 to TRBJ2-1; maybe TRBD2 (6 bases). V lost 0 bases and J lost 1, with 7 bases in between. Germline CDR1 ENHRY, CDR2 SYGVKD. This CDR3 comprises 15 residues. CDR3 loop: CAISESGGSYNEQFF. CDR3 sequence (DNA): TGTGCCATCAGTGAGTCCGGGGGTTCCTACAATGAGCAGTTCTTC.

In its sample, this clonotype was seen a few times. The gene calls are TRBV20-1 and TRBJ2-3, with TRBD2 matching over 8 bases. The CDR3 is 16 amino acids. Germline CDR1 DFQATT, CDR2 SNEGSKA (reference sequence). J was trimmed by 6 bases and V by 0 bases; bases with no gene match: 11. CDR3 sequence (DNA): TGCAGTGCTAGAGACGGGGGGGCAATTCAGACCGATACGCAGTATTTT. Protein product: CSARDGGAIQTDTQYF.

The rearrangement uses TRBV7-3 and TRBJ2-3, with 8 bases identical to TRBD2. Germline trimming cut 5 bases from V and 1 base from J; bases unmatched to any gene: 8. Per the germline V gene, CDR1 is SGHTA and CDR2 is FQGTGA. This CDR3 comprises 16 residues. This chain's CDR3 is CASSPSGGPRTDTQYF. Here the CDR3 DNA reads TGTGCCAGCAGCCCATCGGGGGGGCCCCGCACAGATACGCAGTATTTT.

This clonotype was detected only a few times. The gene calls are TRBV18 and TRBJ2-5; no definite D call. Looked up from germline, CDR1 is KGHSH and CDR2 is LQKENI. CDR3 length equals 13 residues. V was cut by 2 bases and J by 5 bases, with 9 bases left in between. The CDR3 loop is CASSPDSAETQYF. DNA of the CDR3: TGTGCCAGCTCACCAGATAGTGCGGAGACCCAGTACTTC. The whole variable domain, remainder taken from reference TRBV18 and TRBJ2-5, is NAGVMQNPRHLVRRRGQEARLRCSPMKGHSHVYWYRQLPEEGLKFMVYLQKENIIDESGMPKERFSAEFPKEGPSILRIQQVVRGDSAAYFCASSPDSAETQYFGPGTRLLVL.

This sequence joins TRBV7-2 and TRBJ2-7; 12 bases are a match to TRBD1. Germline V CDR1 and CDR2: SGHTA, FQGNSA. V lost 5 bases, J lost 3 bases, and 8 bases stayed unmatched. The CDR3 spans 16 residues. CDR3 loop: CASSVDRDRGLYEQYF. The CDR3, as DNA: TGTGCCAGCAGCGTAGACCGGGACAGGGGGCTCTACGAGCAGTACTTC.

The chain couples TRBV2 to TRBJ2-7; D gene uncertain. Germline lookup yields CDR1 SNHLY and CDR2 FYNNEI. Trimming left V 7 bases short and J 2 bases short, with 12 bases between. This CDR3 has 13 residues. The CDR3 DNA sequence: TGTGCCAGCACGCCAGACACTACCTACGAGCAGTACTTC. Its protein product is CASTPDTTYEQYF.

This clonotype has just a few counts. The chain couples TRBV7-2 to TRBJ1-2; no definite D call. From germline, CDR1 is SGHTA and CDR2 FQGNSA. CDR3 length: 15 amino acids. Trimming shortened V by 5 bases and J by 2 bases, and 15 bases separated the two germline ends. CDR3: CASSPIRTLNYGYTF. The CDR3 DNA reads TGTGCCAGCAGCCCAATTCGGACCCTAAACTATGGCTACACCTTC.

This clonotype turned up a few times. The chain uses TRBV4-3 and TRBJ2-2; TRBD1 might be the D (6 bases). Germline V CDR1 and CDR2: LGHNA, YSLEER. The CDR3 runs to 14 residues. V was trimmed by 4 bases and J by 2 bases, leaving 8 bases between them. CDR3 residues: CASSRDTNTGELFF. The CDR3, as DNA: TGCGCCAGCAGCCGGGACACCAACACCGGGGAGCTGTTTTTT.

The V and J genes are TRBV27 and TRBJ1-6; no firm D call. Germline CDR1 is MNHEY and CDR2 is SMNVEV (reference sequence). The CDR3 totals 15 residues. V was shortened by 6 bases and J by 5 bases, with 14 bases between the two germline ends. The CDR3 loop is CASRLTFGNNSPLHF. Written as DNA, the CDR3 is TGTGCCAGCAGACTTACCTTCGGGAATAATTCACCCCTCCACTTT.

This sequence joins TRBV29-1 and TRBJ2-3; 11 bases line up with TRBD2. V lost 5 bases and J lost 5; bases outside the gene matches: 9. The CDR3 is made up of 15 amino acids. In germline, CDR1 is SQVTM, CDR2 ANQGSEA. The CDR3 nucleotides read TGCAGCGTTTCCACAGGGACTAGCGGAGTAGATACGCAGTATTTT. This translates into CSVSTGTSGVDTQYF.

The chain employs TRBV4-1 and TRBJ1-5, with TRBD1 as a possible D gene (5 bases). CDR3 length: 15 amino acids. The ends were cut back, 2 bases at V and 7 bases at J, with 15 bases in the middle. CDR1 and CDR2 (germline): MGHRA, YSYEKL. The CDR3 sequence: CASSQFSGPGQPQHF. The CDR3 nucleotides are TGCGCCAGCAGCCAATTTTCGGGGCCCGGGCAGCCCCAGCATTTT.

This chain joins TRBV7-9 and TRBJ2-7, with 8 bases aligning to TRBD1. The germline CDR1 and CDR2 sequences are SEHNR and FQNEAQ (reference sequence). V lost 3 bases, J lost 2 bases, and 3 bases stayed unmatched. The CDR3 is 14 residues long. CDR3 residues: CASSFPTGAYEQYF. CDR3 nucleotides: TGTGCCAGCAGCTTCCCGACAGGGGCCTACGAGCAGTACTTC.

This rearrangement joins TRBV12-3 or TRBV12-4 to TRBJ1-1; 9 bases match TRBD1. J lost 10 bases, V lost 4 bases, and 4 bases had no gene match. The CDR3 sequence is 12 residues long. CDR3 sequence reads: CASSSQGARAFF. The CDR3 DNA sequence: TGTGCCAGCAGTTCACAGGGGGCGCGAGCTTTCTTT.

The chain joins TRBV7-9 to TRBJ1-1; TRBD1 might be the D (5 bases). V was clipped by 9 bases and J by 3 bases, with 20 bases between them. The CDR3 consists of 15 residues. Germline V gene sequence: CDR1 SEHNR, CDR2 FQNEAQ (reference sequence). The CDR3 region has the DNA TGTGCCAGTGAGACGGGGTCGACGGGGGACACTGAAGCTTTCTTT. Translation gives CASETGSTGDTEAFF. Together with reference TRBV7-9 and TRBJ1-1, the CDR3 gives the full variable domain: DTGVSQNPRHKITKRGQNVTFRCDPISEHNRLYWYRQTLGQGPEFLTYFQNEAQLEKSRLLSDRFSAERPKGSFSTLEIQRTEQGDSAMYLCASETGSTGDTEAFFGQGTRLTVV.

The V call is TRBV29-1, the J call TRBJ2-4, with 7 bases that match TRBD1. Germline values: CDR1 SQVTM, CDR2 ANQGSEA. The CDR3 consists of 13 residues. V shed 3 bases, J shed 5 bases, and the junction held 4 bases outside the gene matches. The CDR3: CSVERGTENIQYF. CDR3 DNA sequence: TGCAGCGTTGAGAGGGGGACAGAAAACATTCAGTACTTC.

This clonotype has a handful of counts. The chain is built from TRBV7-2 and TRBJ2-3; weak D call: TRBD2 (6 bases). This CDR3 is built from 17 residues. Germline V gives CDR1 SGHTA, CDR2 FQGNSA. Trimming took 5 bases from V and 2 from J, leaving 20 bases between them. The DNA for the CDR3 is TGTGCCAGCAGCCACGAGCTTGAGACTAGGTTCACAGATACGCAGTATTTT. Translating gives CASSHELETRFTDTQYF.

This clonotype has just a few counts. V is TRBV20-1 and J is TRBJ1-2, with TRBD1 matching 8 bases. CDR1 and CDR2 from the germline V gene are DFQATT and SNEGSKA (reference sequence). Trimming at V came to 1 base and at J to 3 bases, leaving 4 bases not matched to a gene. CDR3 length equals 14 residues. CDR3 residues: CSARARGHDYGYTF. The CDR3 bases are TGCAGTGCTAGAGCCAGGGGGCATGACTATGGCTACACCTTC.

The chain links TRBV20-1 to TRBJ1-5; the D is unclear. The CDR3 length is 13 residues. Per the germline V gene, CDR1 is DFQATT and CDR2 is SNEGSKA (reference sequence). The ends were cut back, 2 bases at V and 0 bases at J, with 5 bases in the middle. The CDR3 DNA is TGCAGTGCTAGACAGGATAGCAATCAGCCCCAGCATTTT. Translation gives CSARQDSNQPQHF.